These 13 T cell receptor beta chains came from one sample sequenced in a study of blood T cell repertoires in COVID-19. Profiling relied on immunoSEQ multiplex PCR, and the TCRdb table lists in-frame clones only, not all of them. The sample records around 160,000 clones, less than 90% being singletons. Sequences were obtained from peripheral blood. The receptors come from a human donor in a cohort sampled during active COVID-19.

This clone was observed once. This rearrangement joins TRBV30 to TRBJ2-7, with D perhaps TRBD2 (5 bases). The CDR3 runs 12 residues. Germline loops: CDR1 GTSNPN, CDR2 SVGIG (reference sequence). Between the trimmed V and J ends, which lost 0 bases and 5 bases, there was a span of 8 bases. The CDR3 DNA sequence: TGTGCCTGGAGTGTACACGGGAACGAGCAGTACTTC. Amino acids: CAWSVHGNEQYF.

The rearrangement uses TRBV5-4 and TRBJ1-1; D unclear. The CDR3 has 13 amino acids. The germline V gene encodes CDR1 SGHNT and CDR2 YYREEE (reference sequence). V lost 4 bases, J lost 4 bases, and 11 bases lay in between. The CDR3 coding sequence is TGTGCCAGCAGCCGCCAATCGGGCACTGAAGCTTTCTTT. Protein sequence: CASSRQSGTEAFF. The entire variable domain, with the rest obtained from reference TRBV5-4 and TRBJ1-1, is as follows: ETGVTQSPTHLIKTRGQQVTLRCSSQSGHNTVSWYQQALGQGPQFIFQYYREEENGRGNFPPRFSGLQFPNYSSELNVNALELDDSALYLCASSRQSGTEAFFGQGTRLTVV.

The chain has TRBV6-6 and TRBJ1-1; 7 nucleotides line up with TRBD1. Germline values: CDR1 MNHNY, CDR2 SVGAGI (reference sequence). V lost 5 bases and J lost 3; bases outside the gene matches: 3. The CDR3 runs to 13 residues. The CDR3 sequence is CASSGDRYTEAFF. The CDR3 DNA reads as TGTGCCAGCAGTGGGGACAGATACACTGAAGCTTTCTTT.

Regarding this clone: The identical CDR3 is also encoded by other nucleotide sequences in the sample. CDR3 sequence (DNA): TGTGCCAGCAGCGTCCGGACAGGGATGAACACTGAAGCTTTCTTT. Its protein product is CASSVRTGMNTEAFF. The chain couples TRBV9 to TRBJ1-1, with 8 bases aligning to TRBD1. This CDR3 contains 15 residues. V shed 2 bases and J 0 bases; nucleotides not matched to a gene: 3. Germline V CDR1 and CDR2: SGDLS, YYNGEE.

CDR3 nucleotide sequence: TGTGCCAGTGGAAGGGGTGAAAAACTGTTTTTT. This translates into CASGRGEKLFF. The V and J genes are TRBV19 and TRBJ1-4; tentatively, D is TRBD1 (5 bases). The CDR3 loop spans 11 amino acids. Germline CDR1 LNHDA, CDR2 SQIVND (reference sequence). Between the trimmed V and J ends, which lost 8 bases and 7 bases, there was a span of 8 bases.

This chain uses TRBV9 with TRBJ2-1, with TRBD2 matching over 10 bases. Germline CDR1 and CDR2: SGDLS and YYNGEE. The CDR3 loop spans 15 amino acids. V lost 2 bases to trimming and J lost 4 bases; unmatched junction nucleotides: 3. The CDR3 reads CASSVSGGTYNEQFF. DNA for the CDR3: TGTGCCAGCAGCGTTAGCGGGGGGACATACAATGAGCAGTTCTTC.

The rearrangement joins TRBV5-1 to TRBJ1-1, with TRBD1 identical over 9 bases. The CDR3 has 14 residues. Trimming at V came to 4 bases and at J to 5 bases, leaving 6 bases not matched to a gene. Germline lookup yields CDR1 SGHRS and CDR2 YFSETQ. The CDR3 loop is CASSPTGGWTEAFF. In nucleotides, the CDR3 is TGCGCCAGCAGCCCGACAGGGGGTTGGACTGAAGCTTTCTTT.

The V gene is TRBV5-1, the J gene TRBJ1-1, with 9 bases lining up with TRBD1. The CDR3 consists of 17 residues. Per the germline V gene, CDR1 is SGHRS and CDR2 is YFSETQ. The ends lost 2 bases at V and 0 bases at J; junction bases unmatched: 8. DNA for the CDR3: TGCGCCAGCAGCTTTGACGGGAGACAGGGGGTGAACACTGAAGCTTTCTTT. Translating it yields CASSFDGRQGVNTEAFF.

The chain joins TRBV9 to TRBJ2-1; 7 bases fit TRBD2. CDR1 SGDLS and CDR2 YYNGEE come from the germline V gene. V was clipped by 5 bases and J by 0 bases; unmatched bases: 8. The CDR3 spans 16 residues. As DNA, the CDR3 is TGTGCCAGCAGTCTGATGGGAGGGAGCTCCTACAATGAGCAGTTCTTC. Residues: CASSLMGGSSYNEQFF.

This clone was found a few times. J is TRBJ2-4 and V is TRBV5-6; 7 bases are a match to TRBD1. V lost 5 bases, J lost 0 bases, and 2 bases stayed unmatched. Germline V gene sequence: CDR1 SGHDT, CDR2 YYEEEE. CDR3 length: 14 amino acids. CDR3 bases: TGTGCCAGCAGTAGACAGGGAGCCAAAAACATTCAGTACTTC. It yields the protein CASSRQGAKNIQYF. The full variable domain, with the rest looked up from reference TRBV5-6 and TRBJ2-4, is DAGVTQSPTHLIKTRGQQVTLRCSPKSGHDTVSWYQQALGQGPQFIFQYYEEEERQRGNFPDRFSGHQFPNYSSELNVNALLLGDSALYLCASSRQGAKNIQYFGAGTRLSVL.

The J gene is TRBJ2-7, the V gene TRBV28, with TRBD1 matching 10 bases. The CDR3 consists of 13 residues. Germline trimming cut 7 bases from V and 6 bases from J; bases unmatched to any gene: 6. CDR1 and CDR2 from the germline V gene are MDHEN and SYDVKM. This CDR3 is CASTPWDRGEQYF. CDR3 nucleotide sequence: TGTGCCAGCACCCCGTGGGACAGGGGCGAGCAGTACTTC.

The chain links TRBV12-3 or TRBV12-4 to TRBJ1-1; TRBD1 aligns across 7 bases. V lost 6 bases to trimming and J lost 7 bases; unmatched junction nucleotides: 2. This CDR3 comprises 11 residues. The DNA for the CDR3 is TGTGCCAGCAGGGGACAGCTTGAAGCTTTCTTT. It yields the protein CASRGQLEAFF.

As DNA, the CDR3 is TGCGCCAGCAGCCAAGGGGACAGGGAGGAATCCTCGGCTTTCTTT. It specifies CASSQGDREESSAFF. The chain couples TRBV4-3 to TRBJ1-1, with 9 bases identical to TRBD1. Looked up from germline, CDR1 is LGHNA and CDR2 is YSLEER. After removal of 1 base from V and 11 bases from J, the junction contained 11 bases not matched to a gene. The CDR3 has 15 amino acids.